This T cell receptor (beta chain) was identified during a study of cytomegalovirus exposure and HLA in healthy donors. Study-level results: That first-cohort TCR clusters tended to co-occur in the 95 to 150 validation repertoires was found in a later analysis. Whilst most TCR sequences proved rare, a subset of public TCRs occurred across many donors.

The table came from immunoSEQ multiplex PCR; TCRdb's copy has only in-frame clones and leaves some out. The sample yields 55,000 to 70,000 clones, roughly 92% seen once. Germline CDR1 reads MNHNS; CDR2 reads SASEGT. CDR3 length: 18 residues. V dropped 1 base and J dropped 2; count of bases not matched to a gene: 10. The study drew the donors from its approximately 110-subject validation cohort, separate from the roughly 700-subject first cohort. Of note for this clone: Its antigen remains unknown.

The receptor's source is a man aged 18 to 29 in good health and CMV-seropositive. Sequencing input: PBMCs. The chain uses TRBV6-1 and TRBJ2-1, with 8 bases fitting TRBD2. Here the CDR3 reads CASSEGRRGRTPYNEQFF. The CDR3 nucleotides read TGTGCCAGCAGTGAAGGGCGGCGCGGGAGGACCCCCTACAATGAGCAGTTCTTC.